This T cell receptor beta chain was found in a study of blood T cell repertoires in COVID-19. Across the study: Acute-phase and convalescent COVID-19 samples originated in the United States, Italy and Spain.

Donors were grouped by their self-reported clinical history. Per the authors' pipeline: Reference gene primer amplification in the assay estimated nucleated cell counts. Method: immunoSEQ multiplex PCR; TCRdb's copy keeps in-frame clones and lacks some. V, J and clone size are taken as reported in that table, and D and trimming were inferred from the DNA itself. The table includes about 230,000 clones, approximately 80% detected once. Trimming removed 1 base from V and 0 bases from J, with 6 bases in between. Germline V gives CDR1 LGHDT, CDR2 YNNKEL (reference sequence). There are 15 residues in the CDR3.

Sequenced sample: PBMCs or T cells enriched from blood (not recorded which). J is TRBJ1-4 and V is TRBV3-1 (or the pseudogene TRBV3-2), with D perhaps TRBD1 (5 bases). The receptor was derived from a man aged 55 to 70 who had recovered from COVID-19. CDR3 nucleotides: TGTGCCAGCAGCCAAGGGACATCAACTAATGAAAAACTGTTTTTT. Amino acid sequence: CASSQGTSTNEKLFF.